These 18 T cell receptor beta chains originate from one sample sequenced in a study of shared T cell receptors in the human thymus. Sequencing used immunoSEQ multiplex PCR; TCRdb keeps in-frame clones, though not all of them. The sample yields roughly 500,000 clones, 70% to 80% seen once. This sample was shared with a second study, whose subject was human thymus T cells.

The sequencing input was thymocytes. These TCRs come from a boy younger than two with a congenital heart defect.

This sequence joins TRBV6-1 and TRBJ2-4; D unresolved. V lost 1 base, J lost 0 bases, and 13 bases lay in between. This CDR3 is built from 17 residues. Germline V gives CDR1 MNHNS, CDR2 SASEGT. CDR3 in amino acids: CASSEVVPRLAKNIQYF. The CDR3 region has the DNA TGTGCCAGCAGTGAAGTGGTGCCGCGGCTAGCCAAAAACATTCAGTACTTC.

The gene calls are TRBV6-4 and TRBJ1-1, with D perhaps matching TRBD1 (5 bases). V lost 6 bases and J lost 1, with 9 bases in between. The CDR3 sequence is 13 residues long. CDR1 is MRHNA, CDR2 SNTAGT, per germline. Here the CDR3 DNA reads TGTGCCAGCAGCAGGGTCCCGAACACTGAAGCTTTCTTT. Encoded protein: CASSRVPNTEAFF.

In this sample, this clone turned up a few times. This chain links TRBV5-1 with TRBJ2-5, with TRBD2 matching 10 bases. The germline V gene encodes CDR1 SGHRS and CDR2 YFSETQ. The junction had 11 bases not matched to a gene; V was cut back by 0 bases and J by 3 bases. The CDR3 is 18 amino acids. CDR3 protein: CASSLVGPLAGDEETQYF. CDR3 coding DNA: TGCGCCAGCAGCTTGGTCGGTCCCCTAGCGGGAGACGAAGAGACCCAGTACTTC.

This CDR3 reads CASSPAGQRETQYF. CDR3 coding DNA: TGTGCCAGTAGTCCCGCGGGTCAAAGGGAGACCCAGTACTTC. This chain links TRBV19 with TRBJ2-5; D is perhaps TRBD2 (5 bases). In germline, CDR1 is LNHDA, CDR2 SQIVND (reference sequence). The ends were cut back, 5 bases at V and 5 bases at J, with 15 bases in the middle. This CDR3 contains 14 residues.

This clone has just a few counts. The chain links TRBV9 to TRBJ2-5; the D is unclear. The germline V gene has CDR1 SGDLS and CDR2 YYNGEE. The germline V and J ends were trimmed by 2 bases and 2 bases, with 13 bases remaining between them. The CDR3 spans 15 residues. The DNA of the CDR3 is TGTGCCAGCAGCGTCTCAGTAATCCCTCAAGAGACCCAGTACTTC. It encodes CASSVSVIPQETQYF.

This clone was observed a few times. V gene TRBV28 combines with J gene TRBJ1-4; 8 positions match TRBD1. With 2 bases clipped from V and 8 bases from J, the junction kept 10 bases outside the gene matches. Per germline, CDR1 MDHEN and CDR2 SYDVKM. The length of the CDR3 is 16 residues. The CDR3 bases are TGTGCCAGCAGTTTAGGGACCGGGACAGGATACGAAAAACTGTTTTTT. Translating it yields CASSLGTGTGYEKLFF.

In its sample, this clone was seen once. This chain links TRBV30 with TRBJ1-1; tentatively, D is TRBD1 (5 bases). There are 12 residues in the CDR3. Germline lookup yields CDR1 GTSNPN and CDR2 SVGIG (reference sequence). The CDR3 loop is CVGRILNTEAFF. CDR3 nucleotide sequence: TGTGTGGGGCGTATTCTAAACACTGAAGCTTTCTTT.

The CDR3 sequence: CASSQDAGNNEKLFF. The CDR3 DNA is TGCGCCAGCAGCCAAGATGCAGGAAATAATGAAAAACTGTTTTTT. The chain joins TRBV4-3 to TRBJ1-4; no clear D gene. There are 15 residues in the CDR3. V dropped 0 bases and J dropped 4 bases, with 9 bases sitting between them. The V gene's germline CDR1 is LGHNA and CDR2 YSLEER.

The J gene is TRBJ1-2, the V gene TRBV4-2; D unresolved. Germline lookup yields CDR1 LGHNA and CDR2 YNFKEQ. The length of the CDR3 is 16 residues. Between the trimmed V and J ends, which lost 0 bases and 8 bases, there was a span of 19 bases. CDR3 DNA sequence: TGTGCCAGCAGCCAAGATCAACGCTGTACTATAGTGGGCTACACCTTC. Residues: CASSQDQRCTIVGYTF.

The chain links TRBV21-1 to TRBJ1-5. TRBV21-1 counts as a pseudogene. CDR3 length: 15 amino acids. The CDR3 DNA sequence: TGTGCCAGCAGCAAAGGTTCAACTGGCAATCAGCCCCAGCATTTT. Residues: CASSKGSTGNQPQHF.

CDR3 residues: CASSVGLAGDYEQYF. Written as DNA, the CDR3 is TGTGCCAGCAGTGTGGGGCTAGCGGGAGACTACGAGCAGTACTTC. The rearrangement joins TRBV6-4 to TRBJ2-7, with 10 nucleotides matching TRBD2. The V gene end was trimmed by 4 bases and the J gene end by 3 bases; junction bases not matched to a gene: 6. Germline lookup yields CDR1 MRHNA and CDR2 SNTAGT. CDR3 length equals 15 residues.

V usage is TRBV5-8 and J usage is TRBJ2-1, with TRBD1 matching 8 bases. V lost 5 bases and J lost 5; bases outside the gene matches: 12. This CDR3 comprises 16 residues. In germline, CDR1 is SGHTS, CDR2 YDEGEE. The DNA of the CDR3 is TGTGCCAGCAGTTGTCCCGACAGGGGAAGGAACAATGAGCAGTTCTTC. This sequence encodes CASSCPDRGRNNEQFF.

This clone was found a few times. V usage is TRBV9 and J usage is TRBJ2-3; D gene ambiguous. This CDR3 is built from 13 residues. Trimming removed 3 bases at V and 0 bases at J, with 5 bases between. In germline, CDR1 is SGDLS, CDR2 YYNGEE. The CDR3 DNA reads TGTGCCAGCAGCGCCACTAGCACAGATACGCAGTATTTT. Protein: CASSATSTDTQYF. Variable domain in full (rest from reference TRBV9 and TRBJ2-3): DSGVTQTPKHLITATGQRVTLRCSPRSGDLSVYWYQQSLDQGLQFLIQYYNGEERAKGNILERFSAQQFPDLHSELNLSSLELGDSALYFCASSATSTDTQYFGPGTRLTVL.

This chain connects TRBV2 to TRBJ2-2; 10 bases line up with TRBD2. Losses at the gene ends were 0 bases for V and 6 bases for J; bases not matched to a gene: 16. The CDR3 totals 20 residues. Germline V gene data show CDR1 as SNHLY and CDR2 as FYNNEI. The CDR3 coding sequence is TGTGCCAGCAGTGAAGCTTGTGAAGAGCGGGAGGGCCCGGGTCCCGGGGAGCTGTTTTTT. Translation gives CASSEACEEREGPGPGELFF.

V is TRBV5-6 and J is TRBJ1-3; no reliable D call. The V end lost 0 bases, the J end lost 0 bases, and 16 bases lay between the germline ends. The CDR3 totals 18 residues. CDR1 is SGHDT, CDR2 YYEEEE, per germline. The CDR3 region is CASSLEVGGPVSGNTIYF. In DNA form, the CDR3 reads TGTGCCAGCAGCTTGGAGGTCGGCGGCCCCGTCTCTGGAAACACCATATATTTT. The complete variable domain, with remaining parts taken from reference TRBV5-6 and TRBJ1-3, reads DAGVTQSPTHLIKTRGQQVTLRCSPKSGHDTVSWYQQALGQGPQFIFQYYEEEERQRGNFPDRFSGHQFPNYSSELNVNALLLGDSALYLCASSLEVGGPVSGNTIYFGEGSWLTVV.

The chain couples TRBV7-9 to TRBJ2-7, with 13 bases matching TRBD2. CDR1 is SEHNR and CDR2 is FQNEAQ in the germline V gene (reference sequence). CDR3 size: 15 residues. Germline trimming cut 2 bases from V and 7 bases from J; bases unmatched to any gene: 5. For the CDR3, the DNA is TGTGCCAGCAGCTTAAGGACTAGCGGGAGAGGGGAGCAGTACTTC. It translates to CASSLRTSGRGEQYF.

V gene TRBV27 combines with J gene TRBJ2-5, with 10 bases lining up with TRBD2. CDR3 length: 14 amino acids. Germline V lookup: CDR1 MNHEY, CDR2 SMNVEV (reference sequence). V lost 5 bases, J lost 6 bases, and 6 bases stayed unmatched. This CDR3 reads CASSNGLAVKTQYF. CDR3 sequence (DNA): TGTGCCAGCAGTAACGGACTAGCGGTCAAGACCCAGTACTTC.

This chain joins TRBV2 and TRBJ2-7; TRBD1 might be the D (6 bases). CDR3 size: 17 residues. V lost 0 bases and J lost 3, with 18 bases in between. CDR1 is SNHLY, CDR2 FYNNEI, per germline. The CDR3 bases are TGTGCCAGCAGTGAAGCGCTTCCGGACAGCCGGATCTACGAGCAGTACTTC. It yields the protein CASSEALPDSRIYEQYF.